Below, 5 T cell receptor beta chains from the same sample are listed, as sequenced in a study of blood T cell repertoires in COVID-19. Using immunoSEQ multiplex PCR, the repertoire was profiled, and TCRdb retains in-frame clones only, with some absent. The table has more than 85,000 clones, around four fifths seen once. The sequenced material came from peripheral blood. Receptors were obtained from a man between 65 and 85 years old with acute or convalescent COVID-19.

Here the CDR3 DNA reads TGTGCCAGTATCCGCAGAGAGGGGAACACTGAAGCTTTCTTT. Protein sequence: CASIRREGNTEAFF. The chain recombines TRBV19 with TRBJ1-1, with no clear D. CDR1 is LNHDA, CDR2 SQIVND, per germline (reference sequence). V lost 7 bases, J lost 1 base, and 13 bases lay in between. This CDR3 spans 14 amino acids. Based on the CDR3 plus reference TRBV19 and TRBJ1-1, the full variable domain is DGGITQSPKYLFRKEGQNVTLSCEQNLNHDAMYWYRQDPGQGLRLIYYSQIVNDFQKGDIAEGYSVSREKKESFPLTVTSAQKNPTAFYLCASIRREGNTEAFFGQGTRLTVV.

This clone was found a few times. The rearrangement links TRBV10-3 to TRBJ1-5; a weak D match, TRBD1 (6 bases). The CDR3 runs 15 residues. Between the trimmed V and J ends, which lost 3 bases and 0 bases, there was a span of 9 bases. The germline V gene encodes CDR1 ENHRY and CDR2 SYGVKD. CDR3 bases: TGTGCCATCAGTGAAAGGGACACTAGCAATCAGCCCCAGCATTTT. Protein sequence: CAISERDTSNQPQHF.

The chain employs TRBV20-1 and TRBJ1-2; D unresolved. Germline V CDR1 and CDR2: DFQATT, SNEGSKA (reference sequence). The CDR3 loop spans 11 amino acids. Trimming stripped 6 bases from V and 3 bases from J, with 8 bases between. The CDR3 loop reads CSALEDYGYTF. The CDR3 DNA reads as TGCAGTGCCCTAGAGGACTATGGCTACACCTTC.

This rearrangement joins TRBV19 to TRBJ1-2, with 8 bases identical to TRBD1. The ends lost 6 bases at V and 4 bases at J; junction bases unmatched: 19. CDR1 and CDR2 from the germline V gene are LNHDA and SQIVND (reference sequence). There are 18 residues in the CDR3. In DNA, the CDR3 is TGTGCCAGTAGCGGGAAAACCGGGACACAAGACAGGGGCTATGGCTACACCTTC. Its translation is CASSGKTGTQDRGYGYTF.

V usage is TRBV5-1 and J usage is TRBJ2-1; no clear D. CDR3 length: 13 amino acids. CDR1 SGHRS and CDR2 YFSETQ come from the germline V gene. V lost 4 bases and J 5 bases, leaving 10 bases between the germline ends. CDR3 protein: CASSQWADNEQFF. For the CDR3, the DNA is TGCGCCAGCAGCCAATGGGCCGACAATGAGCAGTTCTTC.